This T cell receptor beta chain was profiled in a study of blood T cell repertoires in COVID-19. TCRdb keeps only in-frame clones here, not all; method: immunoSEQ multiplex PCR. Seen here are about 98,000 clones, about 85% observed once, and the top ten hold approximately 2%. This CDR3 is built from 13 residues. CDR1 and CDR2 (germline): MNHEY, SVGEGT. Trimming removed 2 bases from V and 12 bases from J, with 16 bases in between. Sequencing input: peripheral blood. The rearrangement uses TRBV6-2 or TRBV6-3 and TRBJ1-1, with a possible D match to TRBD1 (5 bases). This receptor was identified in a man over 45 with active COVID-19. CDR3 in amino acids: CASSYGAQSPPFF. As DNA, the CDR3 is TGTGCCAGCAGTTACGGGGCCCAGAGCCCGCCTTTCTTT.